The 21 T cell receptor beta chains below were found in one sample sequenced in a study of shared clonotypes between healthy human individuals. Produced via immunoSEQ multiplex PCR; TCRdb's table is partial and in-frame only. The sample lists approximately 500,000 clones, roughly 80% occurring once. Sequenced material: PBMCs. These receptors came from a woman aged 40 to 50 in good health. Some clones in this sample may be carry-over from other donors' samples.

This clone was picked up a small number of times. A far larger clone is off by one base, so a read error is likely. This rearrangement joins TRBV30 to TRBJ1-1, with D possibly TRBD1 on 6 matching bases. CDR1 is GTSNPN and CDR2 is SVGIG in the germline V gene (reference sequence). This CDR3 has 13 amino acids. CDR3 loop: CAWSRTAGTETFF. In nucleotides, the CDR3 is TGTGCCTGGTCCCGGACAGCTGGGACTGAAACTTTCTTT.

The chain joins TRBV2 to TRBJ2-1, with 11 bases fitting TRBD2. Per germline, CDR1 SNHLY and CDR2 FYNNEI. V lost 8 bases, J lost 15 bases, and 15 bases stayed unmatched. This CDR3 is built from 14 residues. CDR3 region: CASVWDYSGRAPFF. The CDR3 DNA reads as TGTGCCAGCGTCTGGGACTATAGCGGGAGGGCCCCGTTCTTC.

This rearrangement joins TRBV4-2 to TRBJ2-3, with D tentatively TRBD1 (6 bases). This CDR3 has 13 amino acids. Per germline, CDR1 LGHNA and CDR2 YNFKEQ. V dropped 5 bases and J dropped 4 bases, with 10 bases sitting between them. CDR3 coding DNA: TGTGCCAGCAGCTACCAGGGGTCAGATACGCAGTATTTT. It codes for CASSYQGSDTQYF.

The chain recombines TRBV11-2 with TRBJ1-5; D remains unclear. Germline-derived CDR1 and CDR2 are SGHAT and FQNNGV. V was pared by 0 bases and J by 7 bases, with 7 bases between. The CDR3 totals 13 residues. The DNA of the CDR3 is TGTGCCAGCAGCTTAGATCTCAACCAGCCCCAGCATTTT. Translating gives CASSLDLNQPQHF.

V is TRBV27 and J is TRBJ2-2; 7 bases align to TRBD2. V lost 7 bases, J lost 0 bases, and 5 bases stayed unmatched. CDR1 MNHEY and CDR2 SMNVEV come from the germline V gene (reference sequence). The CDR3 has 15 amino acids. CDR3 sequence: CASTLTSPNTGELFF. The DNA for the CDR3 is TGTGCCAGCACCCTGACTAGCCCGAACACCGGGGAGCTGTTTTTT.

To note about this clone: Other DNA variants within this sample encode the same CDR3. The chain employs TRBV10-1 and TRBJ2-5, with D perhaps TRBD2 (5 bases). The V and J ends lost 0 bases and 5 bases respectively, with 7 bases between them. The germline CDR1 and CDR2 sequences are WNHNN and SYGVQD (reference sequence). This CDR3 is 13 amino acids long. The CDR3 loop is CASSESGVETQYF. CDR3 nucleotides: TGCGCCAGCAGTGAGTCCGGGGTTGAGACCCAGTACTTC.

In this sample, this clone turned up a few times. V usage is TRBV9 and J usage is TRBJ1-5; possibly TRBD1 for D (6 bases). The CDR3 contains 14 residues. CDR1 and CDR2 (germline): SGDLS, YYNGEE. The ends were cut back, 0 bases at V and 5 bases at J, with 9 bases in the middle. CDR3 sequence (DNA): TGTGCCAGCAGCGTAGGTAGGGGGGATCAGCCCCAGCATTTT. Its protein is CASSVGRGDQPQHF. Filled out from reference TRBV9 and TRBJ1-5, the complete variable domain reads DSGVTQTPKHLITATGQRVTLRCSPRSGDLSVYWYQQSLDQGLQFLIQYYNGEERAKGNILERFSAQQFPDLHSELNLSSLELGDSALYFCASSVGRGDQPQHFGDGTRLSIL.

CDR3 bases: TGTGCCAGCAGTTCGCCCAATTCGGGCGACGAGCAGTACTTC. Translated: CASSSPNSGDEQYF. The rearrangement links TRBV28 to TRBJ2-7; D ambiguous. The V and J ends lost 4 bases and 5 bases respectively, with 15 bases between them. This CDR3 has 14 amino acids. The germline CDR1 and CDR2 sequences are MDHEN and SYDVKM.

The rearrangement links TRBV6-5 to TRBJ2-1; the D gene could be TRBD1 or TRBD2 (5 bases each). Deletions cut 6 bases from V and 8 bases from J, with 20 bases between. Germline lookup yields CDR1 MNHEY and CDR2 SVGAGI. The CDR3 is made up of 15 amino acids. The CDR3 reads CASREPGTLRDEQFF. Here the CDR3 DNA reads TGTGCCAGCAGGGAACCCGGGACCCTCCGGGATGAGCAGTTCTTC.

The rearrangement uses TRBV2 and TRBJ2-2; D is ambiguous. Germline CDR1 and CDR2: SNHLY and FYNNEI. V lost 6 bases and J lost 7, with 18 bases in between. This CDR3 has 15 residues. The CDR3 here is CASSPSDLAGGELFF. Written as DNA, the CDR3 is TGTGCCAGCAGCCCCTCGGACCTGGCCGGCGGGGAGCTGTTTTTT.

This clone was seen at least ten times. One end of the junction does not line up with germline, which may come from a read error. The V gene is TRBV7-9, the J gene TRBJ1-1; 7 bases align to TRBD1. Germline CDR1 is SEHNR and CDR2 is FQNEAQ (reference sequence). This CDR3 contains 13 residues. The DNA for the CDR3 is TGTGCCTGCAGGAGGGGGCTGAACACTGAAGCTTTCTTT. Translated: CACRRGLNTEAFF.

V is TRBV9 and J is TRBJ2-3; D is possibly TRBD1 or TRBD2 (6 bases each). The CDR3 has 16 amino acids. The V and J ends lost 0 bases and 5 bases respectively, with 16 bases between them. Germline CDR1 reads SGDLS; CDR2 reads YYNGEE. Written as DNA, the CDR3 is TGTGCCAGCAGCGTAGAGGGTCGGAGGGGGGAAGATACGCAGTATTTT. Its protein is CASSVEGRRGEDTQYF.

Concerning this clone itself: One base separates it from a far larger clone, so it is likely a read error. Other DNA sequences of this sample code for an identical CDR3. CDR3 region: CASLRGGSTDTQYF. DNA for the CDR3: TGCGCTAGCTTAAGGGGCGGTAGCACAGATACGCAGTATTTT. The gene calls are TRBV5-1 and TRBJ2-3; perhaps TRBD1 as D (5 bases). Germline V gives CDR1 SGHRS, CDR2 YFSETQ. The CDR3 extends over 14 amino acids.

On this clone itself: Other DNA sequences of this sample code for an identical CDR3. CDR3 protein: CASSWGTGELFF. CDR3 sequence (DNA): TGTGCCAGCAGCTGGGGGACCGGGGAGCTGTTTTTT. This chain links TRBV11-2 with TRBJ2-2; D might be TRBD1 or TRBD2, each matching 5 bases. Germline V lookup: CDR1 SGHAT, CDR2 FQNNGV. Trimming removed 4 bases at V and 5 bases at J, with 5 bases between. The CDR3 has 12 residues.

The chain joins TRBV7-6 to TRBJ2-6, with D possibly called TRBD1 or TRBD2 (6 bases each). Deletions cut 0 bases from V and 4 bases from J, with 13 bases between. Germline-derived CDR1 and CDR2 are SGHVS and FNYEAQ. CDR3 length: 17 residues. For the CDR3, the DNA is TGTGCCAGCAGCTTAGCGTTGTTCGGGGGCGGGGCCAACGTCCTGACTTTC. It yields the protein CASSLALFGGGANVLTF.

This chain joins TRBV28 and TRBJ2-7, with D perhaps matching TRBD1 (6 bases). Germline V gene data show CDR1 as MDHEN and CDR2 as SYDVKM. The V gene lost 5 bases and the J gene lost 5 bases, with 16 bases spanning the gap. This CDR3 comprises 14 residues. In DNA form, the CDR3 reads TGTGCCAGCAGTCCCGACAGGTTTAGTGACGAGCAGTACTTC. Its translation: CASSPDRFSDEQYF.

CDR3: CACGHWNTEAFF. The CDR3 DNA is TGCGCCTGCGGACACTGGAACACTGAAGCTTTCTTT. The V call is TRBV10-2, the J call TRBJ1-1, with D perhaps matching TRBD1 (5 bases). Per the germline V gene, CDR1 is WSHSY and CDR2 is SAAADI. The V gene lost 11 bases and the J gene lost 1 base, with 11 bases spanning the gap. The CDR3 contains 12 residues.

This chain joins TRBV29-1 and TRBJ2-1; 7 nucleotides agree with TRBD2. The CDR3 is 14 residues long. Per germline, CDR1 SQVTM and CDR2 ANQGSEA. Trimming cost V 7 bases and J 4 bases; bases outside gene matches: 10. DNA of the CDR3: TGCAGCGGCGACGCTTCTAGCGGATACAATGAGCAGTTCTTC. Translated: CSGDASSGYNEQFF.

This clone was counted a few times. CDR3: CASSQGSGQTSGNTIYF. The CDR3 coding sequence is TGTGCCAGCAGCCAAGGATCGGGCCAGACTTCTGGAAACACCATATATTTT. V gene TRBV4-2 combines with J gene TRBJ1-3; the D is unclear. V shed 1 base and J shed 1 base, with 14 bases lying between them. The CDR3 covers 17 residues. Looked up from germline, CDR1 is LGHNA and CDR2 is YNFKEQ.

The chain recombines TRBV10-3 with TRBJ1-2; 9 positions agree with TRBD1. V lost 8 bases to trimming and J lost 2 bases; unmatched junction nucleotides: 3. From germline, CDR1 is ENHRY and CDR2 SYGVKD. This CDR3 is 13 amino acids long. CDR3 amino acids: CAIQGTGNYGYTF. CDR3 bases: TGTGCCATCCAGGGGACAGGGAACTATGGCTACACCTTC.

The rearrangement uses TRBV29-1 and TRBJ2-7; perhaps TRBD1 as D (6 bases). The germline V gene has CDR1 SQVTM and CDR2 ANQGSEA. Deletions cut 0 bases from V and 5 bases from J, with 11 bases between. The CDR3 is made up of 13 amino acids. In nucleotides, the CDR3 is TGCAGCGTTGAAGATGGTACAGGGAACGAGCAGTACTTC. Amino acids: CSVEDGTGNEQYF.